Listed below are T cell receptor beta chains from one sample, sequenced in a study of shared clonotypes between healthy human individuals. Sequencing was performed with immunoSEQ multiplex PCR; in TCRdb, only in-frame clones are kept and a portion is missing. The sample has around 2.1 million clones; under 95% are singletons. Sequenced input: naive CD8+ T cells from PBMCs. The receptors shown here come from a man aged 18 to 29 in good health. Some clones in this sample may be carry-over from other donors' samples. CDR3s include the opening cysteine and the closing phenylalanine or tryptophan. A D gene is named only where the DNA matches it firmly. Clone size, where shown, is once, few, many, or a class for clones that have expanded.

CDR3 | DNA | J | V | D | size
CASRRVHNEKLFF | TGTGCCAGCAGAAGGGTCCATAATGAAAAACTGTTTTTT | TRBJ1-4 | TRBV28 | . | once
CASSLRRTGETYEQYF | TGTGCCAGCAGCCTCCGCAGGACAGGGGAAACCTACGAGCAGTACTTC | TRBJ2-7 | TRBV7-8 | TRBD1 | .
CASSPQGAYNEQFF | TGTGCCAGCAGCCCGCAGGGGGCCTACAATGAGCAGTTCTTC | TRBJ2-1 | TRBV7-3 | TRBD1 | .
CASSARGRANTDTQYF | TGTGCCAGCAGCGCCCGAGGGCGGGCCAACACAGATACGCAGTATTTT | TRBJ2-3 | TRBV9 | . | .
CATSTSGNTGELFF | TGTGCCACCTCAACATCAGGAAACACCGGGGAGCTGTTTTTT | TRBJ2-2 | TRBV2 | . | .
CASSRSRGSGNTIYF | TGTGCCAGCAGCAGAAGCAGGGGGTCTGGAAACACCATATATTTT | TRBJ1-3 | TRBV5-4 | TRBD1 | .
CASSVGYVSYEQYF | TGTGCCAGCAGCGTTGGCTACGTCTCCTACGAGCAGTACTTC | TRBJ2-7 | TRBV9 | . | .
CASSQSKTYEQYF | TGTGCCAGCAGCCAATCCAAGACCTACGAGCAGTACTTC | TRBJ2-7 | TRBV14 | . | .
CASSIDRDTEAFF | TGTGCCAGCAGCATTGACAGGGACACTGAAGCTTTCTTT | TRBJ1-1 | TRBV9 | TRBD1 | once
CASTGEDSLTEAFF | TGTGCCAGCACTGGGGAGGACAGCCTCACTGAAGCTTTCTTT | TRBJ1-1 | TRBV6-5 | . | .
CASSQAGWEKLFF | TGTGCCAGCAGCCAAGCGGGTTGGGAAAAACTGTTTTTT | TRBJ1-4 | TRBV14 | . | .
CASSEVPYEQYF | TGTGCCAGCAGTGAAGTACCCTACGAGCAGTACTTC | TRBJ2-7 | TRBV6-1 | . | .
CASSSPMRGGGYEQYF | TGTGCCAGCAGTTCCCCCATGAGGGGCGGGGGGTACGAGCAGTACTTC | TRBJ2-7 | TRBV28 | TRBD2 | .
CASSLKRESSYNEQFF | TGCGCCAGCAGCTTGAAGCGAGAAAGCTCCTACAATGAGCAGTTCTTC | TRBJ2-1 | TRBV5-1 | . | .
CASSFSRVGNEQFF | TGCGCCAGCAGCTTCTCCAGGGTGGGCAATGAGCAGTTCTTC | TRBJ2-1 | TRBV5-1 | . | .
CASSALLTEDYEQYF | TGTGCCAGCTCAGCACTACTGACGGAAGACTACGAGCAGTACTTC | TRBJ2-7 | TRBV18 | . | .
CASSLGWGIEAFF | TGTGCCAGCAGTTTAGGGTGGGGGATTGAAGCTTTCTTT | TRBJ1-1 | TRBV27 | . | .
CASSLALAHGEQFF | TGTGCCAGCAGCTTAGCACTAGCCCACGGTGAGCAGTTCTTC | TRBJ2-1 | TRBV7-9 | . | .
CASSLVQGVRDTQYF | TGTGCCAGCAGCTTAGTACAGGGGGTAAGGGATACGCAGTATTTT | TRBJ2-3 | TRBV11-2 | TRBD1 | .
CASSAGTGETEAFF | TGTGCCAGTAGTGCCGGGACAGGGGAAACTGAAGCTTTCTTT | TRBJ1-1 | TRBV19 | TRBD1 | .
CASSPGEVNTEAFF | TGTGCCAGCAGCCCCGGGGAAGTGAACACTGAAGCTTTCTTT | TRBJ1-1 | TRBV9 | . | .
CASSDRGLDAFF | TGTGCCAGCAGCGACAGGGGGCTTGACGCTTTCTTT | TRBJ1-1 | TRBV7-9 | TRBD1 | few
CSARDSYYEQYF | TGCAGCGCCAGGGACAGCTACTACGAGCAGTACTTC | TRBJ2-7 | TRBV29-1 | TRBD1 | .
CASSGPGSLSPQHF | TGTGCCAGCAGTGGACCGGGTTCCCTTTCTCCTCAGCATTTT | TRBJ1-5 | TRBV27 | . | few
CASSSAPPGNTIYF | TGTGCCAGCAGCTCAGCCCCCCCTGGAAACACCATATATTTT | TRBJ1-3 | TRBV13 | . | .
CASSQEQPRDYEQYF | TGCGCCAGCAGCCAAGAGCAACCGAGGGACTACGAGCAGTACTTC | TRBJ2-7 | TRBV5-1 | . | once